The present entry profiles one T cell receptor beta chain with its context. Its antigen is not known. Generated by immunoSEQ multiplex PCR, the TCRdb table keeps only in-frame clones and is missing some. In the table there are approximately 77,000 clones, less than 90% of which are singletons. The data originate from a study of graft-versus-host responses after intestinal transplantation. Background on the study: Recipients had multivisceral, liver-intestinal, or isolated intestinal transplants. Whole-study results and caveats: The authors found GvH clones in recipient marrow, some appearing first in ileum or blood.

The sequences come from unstimulated CD4+ T cells sorted from spleen or lymph node cells, collected before intestinal transplant. The receptor's source is a human donor who received an intestinal transplant.

CDR3 residues: CASSTQREAETQYF. CDR3 coding DNA: TGTGCCAGTAGTACCCAGCGGGAGGCAGAGACCCAGTACTTC. The gene calls are TRBV19 and TRBJ2-5; 9 positions agree with TRBD2. Germline CDR1 and CDR2: LNHDA and SQIVND (reference sequence). The CDR3 sequence is 14 residues long. After removal of 4 bases from V and 4 bases from J, the junction contained 4 bases not matched to a gene.